Each of the 31 T cell receptor beta chains below was sequenced from the same sample in a study of CD8 T cells in Susac syndrome. RNA was extracted with the RNeasy kit, and a quantity of roughly 0.45 to 1 ug was reverse transcribed using random hexamers. One entry per CDR3 protein, called by TCRdb with MiXCR from the immunoSEQ multiplex PCR reads. This sample carries approximately 150,000 distinct CDR3 sequences, about 92% of them seen once, and the ten largest clones take more than 0.07%. The sample taken for sequencing was CD4+ T cells from PBMCs. Receptors were obtained from a human donor in good health.

V usage is TRBV3-1 and J usage is TRBJ2-1; D is possibly TRBD1 (6 bases). The CDR3 loop spans 15 amino acids. Germline lookup yields CDR1 LGHDT and CDR2 YNNKEL (reference sequence). V was pared by 1 base and J by 8 bases, with 15 bases between. CDR3 protein: CASSQGPARGHEQFF. The CDR3 bases are TGTGCCAGCAGCCAAGGCCCGGCCAGGGGCCATGAGCAGTTCTTC.

J is TRBJ1-5 and V is TRBV30; D unresolved. Looked up from germline, CDR1 is GTSNPN and CDR2 is SVGIG (reference sequence). This CDR3 is built from 14 residues. Trimming took 0 bases from V and 3 from J, leaving 9 bases between them. The CDR3 protein is CAWSVLGSNQPQHF. The CDR3 DNA reads TGTGCCTGGAGTGTACTGGGTTCCAATCAGCCCCAGCATTTT.

The chain is built from TRBV7-3 and TRBJ2-7; 8 nucleotides match TRBD2. V was pared by 5 bases and J by 7 bases, with 10 bases of the junction left unmatched. Germline assignment: CDR1 SGHTA and CDR2 FQGTGA. This CDR3 has 14 amino acids. CDR3 DNA sequence: TGTGCCAGCAGCCCGGGCAGCGGGAGATGGGAGCAGTACTTC. Its protein is CASSPGSGRWEQYF. The entire variable domain, with the rest obtained from reference TRBV7-3 and TRBJ2-7, is as follows: GAGVSQTPSNKVTEKGKYVELRCDPISGHTALYWYRQSLGQGPEFLIYFQGTGAADDSGLPNDRFFAVRPEGSVSTLKIQRTERGDSAVYLCASSPGSGRWEQYFGPGTRLTVT.

CDR3 loop: CASSYNSGGTQYF. CDR3 coding DNA: TGTGCCAGCAGCTACAATAGCGGGGGGACCCAGTACTTC. The chain has TRBV7-9 and TRBJ2-5, with TRBD2 identical over 9 bases. The CDR3 runs to 13 residues. CDR1 is SEHNR and CDR2 is FQNEAQ in the germline V gene (reference sequence). V was clipped by 4 bases and J by 7 bases; unmatched bases: 4. The full variable domain, completed using reference TRBV7-9 and TRBJ2-5, is DTGVSQNPRHKITKRGQNVTFRCDPISEHNRLYWYRQTLGQGPEFLTYFQNEAQLEKSRLLSDRFSAERPKGSFSTLEIQRTEQGDSAMYLCASSYNSGGTQYFGPGTRLLVL.

The CDR3 region is CASSVDWTSYEQYF. The CDR3 DNA reads as TGTGCCAGCAGCGTAGATTGGACATCCTACGAGCAGTACTTC. The J gene is TRBJ2-7, the V gene TRBV9; D is perhaps TRBD1 (5 bases). Germline CDR1 reads SGDLS; CDR2 reads YYNGEE. This CDR3 comprises 14 residues. Trimming removed 0 bases from V and 1 base from J, with 8 bases in between.

Comment on this clonotype: At one boundary the junction diverges from the germline segment, which might be a read error. The chain combines TRBV6-2 or TRBV6-3 with TRBJ1-4; D is ambiguous. CDR3 length equals 14 residues. Germline V gives CDR1 MNHEY, CDR2 SVGEGT. The CDR3 region has the DNA TGTGCCAGCGGTTACTCGATTGGAGGAGAAAAACTGTTTTTT. Amino acid sequence: CASGYSIGGEKLFF.

J is TRBJ2-5 and V is TRBV7-3, with 7 bases aligning to TRBD2. The CDR3 sequence is 15 residues long. Trimming at V came to 5 bases and at J to 5 bases, leaving 11 bases not matched to a gene. Looked up from germline, CDR1 is SGHTA and CDR2 is FQGTGA. DNA of the CDR3: TGTGCCAGCAGCCGGAGGGGAGGGCCCGGCGAGACCCAGTACTTC. The encoded protein is CASSRRGGPGETQYF.

The gene calls are TRBV5-1 and TRBJ2-5; D is perhaps TRBD1 (7 bases). Trimming stripped 0 bases from V and 2 bases from J, with 20 bases between. CDR1 SGHRS and CDR2 YFSETQ come from the germline V gene. The CDR3 covers 18 residues. The CDR3 spells CASSLGQGGDSTQETQYF. The CDR3 DNA sequence: TGCGCCAGCAGCTTGGGACAGGGAGGCGATAGCACGCAAGAGACCCAGTACTTC.

A few counts support this clonotype. The rearrangement uses TRBV18 and TRBJ1-4; weak D call: TRBD1 (5 bases). Per germline, CDR1 KGHSH and CDR2 LQKENI. The V and J ends lost 3 bases and 3 bases respectively, with 8 bases between them. The CDR3 runs 14 residues. The CDR3 loop reads CASSPRGSNEKLFF. The CDR3, as DNA: TGTGCCAGCTCACCGAGGGGCTCTAATGAAAAACTGTTTTTT.

This chain connects TRBV9 to TRBJ2-4; a weak D match, TRBD1 (6 bases). The germline V and J ends were trimmed by 0 bases and 4 bases, with 11 bases remaining between them. CDR1 is SGDLS, CDR2 YYNGEE, per germline. The CDR3 loop spans 15 amino acids. The CDR3 DNA reads TGTGCCAGCAGCGTAGCGACAGGTATTAAAAACATTCAGTACTTC. This sequence encodes CASSVATGIKNIQYF.

CDR3 DNA: TGCGCCAGCAGCTTGGCGTTGGACAAGGGGTCTGAAGCTTTCTTT. It is translated as CASSLALDKGSEAFF. The rearrangement joins TRBV5-1 to TRBJ1-1; tentative D call: TRBD1 (5 bases). This CDR3 is built from 15 residues. Germline lookup yields CDR1 SGHRS and CDR2 YFSETQ. V dropped 0 bases and J dropped 6 bases, with 15 bases sitting between them. The variable domain in full, completed from reference TRBV5-1 and TRBJ1-1, reads KAGVTQTPRYLIKTRGQQVTLSCSPISGHRSVSWYQQTPGQGLQFLFEYFSETQRNKGNFPGRFSGRQFSNSRSEMNVSTLELGDSALYLCASSLALDKGSEAFFGQGTRLTVV.

The CDR3 DNA reads TGTGCCAGCAGCCCGCCCCCCGGGACAGGGGGCAACGAGCAGTACTTC. Translating it yields CASSPPPGTGGNEQYF. The V gene is TRBV5-6, the J gene TRBJ2-7; 12 bases match TRBD1. Germline assignment: CDR1 SGHDT and CDR2 YYEEEE. The CDR3 is made up of 16 amino acids. V trimming: 4 bases; J trimming: 5 bases; junction bases outside the gene matches: 10.

The chain uses TRBV5-4 and TRBJ2-3; 11 bases match TRBD1. Germline V gives CDR1 SGHNT, CDR2 YYREEE (reference sequence). This CDR3 spans 14 amino acids. V trimming: 10 bases; J trimming: 5 bases; junction bases outside the gene matches: 9. CDR3 sequence: CAGRDRGRRDTQYF. In DNA form, the CDR3 reads TGTGCCGGAAGGGACAGGGGGAGGAGAGATACGCAGTATTTT.

V usage is TRBV5-1 and J usage is TRBJ2-7; 9 bases match TRBD2. The CDR3 consists of 17 residues. Germline V gene lookup returns CDR1 SGHRS and CDR2 YFSETQ. The V and J ends lost 4 bases and 1 base, in that order; junction bases with no gene match: 12. CDR3 loop: CASSPYDGGRGSYEQYF. The DNA for the CDR3 is TGCGCCAGCAGCCCCTATGATGGCGGGAGGGGATCCTACGAGCAGTACTTC.

The chain has TRBV19 and TRBJ1-5, with D possibly being TRBD1 (5 bases). CDR3 length equals 13 residues. Trimming removed 4 bases at V and 5 bases at J, with 9 bases between. Germline CDR1 LNHDA, CDR2 SQIVND (reference sequence). The CDR3 coding sequence is TGTGCCAGTAGTACACAGGAGGATCAGCCCCAGCATTTT. This gives the protein CASSTQEDQPQHF.

J is TRBJ2-7 and V is TRBV29-1, with D perhaps matching TRBD2 (6 bases). This CDR3 contains 13 residues. V was shortened by 6 bases and J by 6 bases, with 18 bases between the two germline ends. CDR1 and CDR2 from the germline V gene are SQVTM and ANQGSEA. CDR3 bases: TGCAGCGTGATGGACTACGCCCAGACCGAGCAGTACTTC. It yields the protein CSVMDYAQTEQYF.

This clonotype was picked up a small number of times. The V call is TRBV7-2, the J call TRBJ2-2, with D perhaps TRBD1 (5 bases). Germline values: CDR1 SGHTA, CDR2 FQGNSA. With 0 bases removed from V and 2 bases from J, the gap between germline ends came to 19 bases. This CDR3 has 19 amino acids. The CDR3 here is CASSLAMWTLRSNTGELFF. As DNA, the CDR3 is TGTGCCAGCAGCTTAGCGATGTGGACACTCAGATCCAACACCGGGGAGCTGTTTTTT.

The rearrangement uses TRBV29-1 and TRBJ1-1; no definite D call. Germline CDR1 and CDR2: SQVTM and ANQGSEA. The CDR3 sequence is 13 residues long. V was shortened by 4 bases and J by 1 base, with 10 bases between the two germline ends. CDR3 in DNA: TGCAGCGTTGCCCTCAGAAGGAACACTGAAGCTTTCTTT. Its translation is CSVALRRNTEAFF.

The chain is built from TRBV6-6 and TRBJ1-5; D is uncertain. Germline loops: CDR1 MNHNY, CDR2 SVGAGI (reference sequence). Between the trimmed V and J ends, which lost 8 bases and 5 bases, there was a span of 10 bases. CDR3 size: 12 residues. The CDR3 here is CASLKPDQPQHF. DNA of the CDR3: TGTGCCAGCCTTAAACCGGATCAGCCCCAGCATTTT.

This chain joins TRBV20-1 and TRBJ2-2; the D gene is possibly TRBD2 (6 bases). Germline values: CDR1 DFQATT, CDR2 SNEGSKA (reference sequence). The CDR3 has 13 amino acids. Trimming left V 6 bases short and J 3 bases short, with 11 bases between. The CDR3 DNA follows: TGCAGTGCATACCGGGACTACACCGGGGAGCTGTTTTTT. Its translation is CSAYRDYTGELFF.

The chain combines TRBV10-3 with TRBJ1-2, with 7 bases lining up with TRBD1. The CDR3 consists of 12 residues. Germline values: CDR1 ENHRY, CDR2 SYGVKD. V trimming: 6 bases; J trimming: 8 bases; junction bases outside the gene matches: 6. CDR3 sequence (DNA): TGTGCCATCAGCCCTACAGGGGAAGGCTACACCTTC. It specifies CAISPTGEGYTF.

The rearrangement links TRBV30 to TRBJ2-2; D may be TRBD1 or TRBD2 (5 bases each). Germline values: CDR1 GTSNPN, CDR2 SVGIG (reference sequence). Trimming pared 4 bases from V and 7 bases from J, leaving 19 bases between. The CDR3 runs to 15 residues. This chain's CDR3 is CAWTSAGSGYGELFF. In nucleotides, the CDR3 is TGTGCCTGGACCTCGGCAGGGAGCGGCTACGGGGAGCTGTTTTTT.

This clonotype has a single count. CDR3 in DNA: TGTGCCAGCAGACAGACAGGGGGGACAGATACGCAGTATTTT. Translating gives CASRQTGGTDTQYF. V is TRBV6-2 or TRBV6-3 and J is TRBJ2-3; 9 bases fit TRBD1. CDR3 length equals 14 residues. Germline CDR1 and CDR2: MNHEY and SVGEGT. Trimming removed 6 bases from V and 3 bases from J; junction bases left unmatched: 4.

J is TRBJ2-3 and V is TRBV29-1, with 7 nucleotides matching TRBD1. The CDR3 sequence is 11 residues long. V trimming: 7 bases; J trimming: 5 bases; junction bases outside the gene matches: 3. Germline V gives CDR1 SQVTM, CDR2 ANQGSEA. This CDR3 is CSADREDTQYF. The DNA for the CDR3 is TGCAGCGCAGACAGGGAAGATACGCAGTATTTT.

CDR3 loop: CASSGNRGHFEAFF. CDR3 DNA: TGTGCCAGCAGCGGAAACAGGGGGCACTTTGAAGCTTTCTTT. This chain connects TRBV9 to TRBJ1-1; 9 bases are a match to TRBD1. Per germline, CDR1 SGDLS and CDR2 YYNGEE. J was trimmed by 7 bases and V by 3 bases; bases with no gene match: 7. CDR3 length: 14 residues.

This clonotype was observed once. The rearrangement links TRBV5-1 to TRBJ1-1; a weak D match, TRBD1 (6 bases). V lost 0 bases and J lost 6, with 15 bases in between. The CDR3 length is 15 residues. Germline assignment: CDR1 SGHRS and CDR2 YFSETQ. The CDR3 DNA reads TGCGCCAGCAGCTTGGCCCAACAGGGCCTCGCTGAAGCTTTCTTT. Translated: CASSLAQQGLAEAFF.

This chain links TRBV28 with TRBJ2-3; D is possibly TRBD2 (6 bases). Germline CDR1 is MDHEN and CDR2 is SYDVKM. There are 13 residues in the CDR3. The germline V and J ends were trimmed by 7 bases and 5 bases, with 13 bases remaining between them. The CDR3 region has the DNA TGTGCCAGCACCCTTGCGGGGAGAGATACGCAGTATTTT. Encoded protein: CASTLAGRDTQYF. Variable domain in full (rest from reference TRBV28 and TRBJ2-3): DVKVTQSSRYLVKRTGEKVFLECVQDMDHENMFWYRQDPGLGLRLIYFSYDVKMKEKGDIPEGYSVSREKKERFSLILESASTNQTSMYLCASTLAGRDTQYFGPGTRLTVL.

The chain employs TRBV28 and TRBJ2-6; D gene unclear. This CDR3 has 16 residues. Germline-derived CDR1 and CDR2 are MDHEN and SYDVKM. The V end lost 6 bases, the J end lost 0 bases, and 12 bases lay between the germline ends. DNA of the CDR3: TGTGCCAGCAGGGACGCATTTTACTCTGGGGCCAACGTCCTGACTTTC. This translates into CASRDAFYSGANVLTF.

This chain links TRBV30 with TRBJ2-3, with no clear D. The CDR3 runs to 13 residues. Per germline, CDR1 GTSNPN and CDR2 SVGIG (reference sequence). V was cut by 0 bases and J by 5 bases, with 9 bases left in between. The CDR3: CAWSVGSRDTQYF. CDR3 in DNA: TGTGCCTGGAGTGTGGGATCGAGAGATACGCAGTATTTT.

This clonotype was seen a single time. V is TRBV3-1 and J is TRBJ2-6; possibly TRBD2 for D (6 bases). CDR3 length equals 18 residues. V dropped 0 bases and J dropped 0 bases, with 12 bases sitting between them. Germline lookup yields CDR1 LGHDT and CDR2 YNNKEL (reference sequence). DNA of the CDR3: TGTGCCAGCAGCCAAGACAGTGGGGGGACCTCTGGGGCCAACGTCCTGACTTTC. Its translation: CASSQDSGGTSGANVLTF.

V usage is TRBV28 and J usage is TRBJ1-4; TRBD1 aligns across 11 bases. From germline, CDR1 is MDHEN and CDR2 SYDVKM. V gave up 7 bases and J gave up 8 bases; unmatched junction bases: 9. The CDR3 loop spans 15 amino acids. CDR3 residues: CASKGGGQGDEKLFF. The CDR3 DNA sequence: TGTGCCAGCAAGGGTGGGGGACAGGGGGACGAAAAACTGTTTTTT.